The sequence of this T cell receptor (beta chain) was determined in a study of human T cells and chemical hapten exposure. Indicated time point: patch test 1, 2 weeks after DPC sensitization. Treatment defined: therapeutic diphenylcyclopropenone sensitization with weekly scalp DPC. Trimming cost V 3 bases and J 6 bases; bases outside gene matches: 5. Germline lookup yields CDR1 SEHNR and CDR2 FQNEAQ (reference sequence). The CDR3 sequence is 13 residues long. Authors' methods: Between about 23,224 and 700,000 TCRs appeared in each sample, and the median stood at 95,638. TCRdb itself ran the RACE reads through MiXCR, one entry per CDR3 protein. The V and J calls were not made by the authors but by TCRdb's processing. The sample includes some 120,000 distinct CDR3 sequences, around 10% seen only once; the top ten take 1.4%.

The sample in question was whole blood, obtained in connection with sensitization to the hapten diphenylcyclopropenone (DPC). The source is a woman between 50 and 59 years old with alopecia areata. Some clones in this sample may be carry-over from other donors' samples. The chain couples TRBV7-9 to TRBJ2-7, with 7 bases lining up with TRBD2. CDR3 nucleotides: TGTGCCAGCAGCTTGGGGGGGTCGAGCGAGCAGTACTTC. Its protein is CASSLGGSSEQYF.